This T cell receptor (beta chain) was retrieved from a study of blood T cell repertoires in COVID-19. About the study: Sites in the United States, Italy and Spain provided acute and convalescent COVID-19 samples. The analysed material was cDNA or gDNA that came from T cells, B-cell-depleted T cells, or PBMCs.

Per the authors' pipeline: How many nucleated cells were present was estimated from reference gene primer amplification. This table comes from immunoSEQ multiplex PCR, and its TCRdb copy is limited to in-frame clones, with some not included. The V and J calls and clone size come from that table; D and trimming were worked out from the DNA. The table lists some 68,000 clones, 87% of them singletons. It was during active infection that Seattle patients were enrolled and then longitudinally followed. This CDR3 region has 14 residues. After removal of 5 bases from V and 8 bases from J, the junction contained 7 bases not matched to a gene. CDR1 is SGHNT, CDR2 YENEEA, per germline.

This sequence joins TRBV11-3 and TRBJ2-1; TRBD2 matches 9 bases. This sequence was found in a woman aged 50 to 60 with COVID-19, enrolled during active disease. Sequencing was performed on peripheral blood. CDR3 nucleotides: TGTGCCAGCAGCGAGGGCGGGAGGGCCCATGAGCAGTTCTTC. Translating gives CASSEGGRAHEQFF.